The T cell receptor (beta chain) under discussion was sequenced for a study of blood T cell repertoires in COVID-19 (dated by TCRdb to 2018 to 2020). Concerning the study at large: Collaborator samples came from the United States, Italy and Spain and covered acute and convalescent phases of COVID-19. The material from the prospective study consisted of cDNA or gDNA derived from T cells, B-cell-depleted T cells, or PBMCs. Subjects who had been exposed to COVID-19, were actively infected with it, or had recovered from it provided the deeply sampled blood TCRbeta repertoires that made up the dataset. The repertoires were released in a freely available public database intended as a resource for research on the immune response to SARS-CoV-2. The samples were drawn from two sources: the first 160 participants of the ongoing ImmuneRACE study, and some 1,300 subjects contributed by 6 global collaborators. A de-identified subject ID, COVID-19 status, age in years and sex were almost always included in the sample metadata. Where HLA class I and class II types were available, the types were taken from metadata supplied by the sample provider, not from assay-based typing. The paper as a whole reports these results and caveats: The amount of clinical and demographic metadata varied by source and participant and was provided uncurated.

On this clone: It has no known antigen specificity. No base qualities exist here, and no much larger clone lies one base off it.

The collaborating institutions used their own protocols to collect whole blood in K2EDTA tubes. Collaborator samples were shipped for TCRbeta analysis as frozen whole blood, isolated PBMCs, or DNA extracted from either sample type. Reading from cysteine to phenylalanine, the CDR3 counts 13 amino acids. The only DNA kept is the CDR3, 39 bases in frame from the first base. V ends up 5 bases short and J 7 bases short, with an unmatched junction base count of 4. TCRbeta CDR3 regions were amplified from genomic DNA by means of the immunoSEQ Assay, a bias-controlled multiplex PCR. From the authors' description of their analysis: The number of nucleated cells in each sample was estimated by amplification of reference gene primers within the assay. Sequence reads were collapsed and filtered to measure the absolute abundance of every unique TCRbeta CDR3 rearrangement. For each sample, productive Simpson clonality was calculated as the square root of Simpson's diversity index over productive rearrangements. The table was pulled from immuneACCESS by TCRdb, which kept in-frame rearrangements only. Such tables lose some clones; where checked, under half of the loss comes from unresolved V genes, and the rest has no known cause. V and J calls plus clone size are reproduced from that table; the DNA served to infer D and trimming. The sample records about 260,000 clones, 70% to 90% of which are singletons. The ten largest account for approximately 0.7% of the sample.

Sequenced input: peripheral blood. The sequence is built from TRBV12-3 or TRBV12-4 and TRBJ2-1; 8 junctional bases match TRBD2. This receptor was identified in a human donor in a cohort sampled during active COVID-19. This receptor carries the CDR3 CASSPGTRNEQFF. At the DNA level, the sequence is TGTGCCAGCAGTCCCGGGACTAGAAATGAGCAGTTCTTC.